The rows below give T cell receptor beta chains drawn from one sample of a study of CD8+ T cells in alopecia areata. Method: immunoSEQ multiplex PCR; TCRdb's copy keeps in-frame clones and lacks some. The table has some 200,000 clones, roughly 56% seen once; the top ten hold under 5%. The sample was CD8+ T cells sorted from blood. The receptors originated from a human donor in good health. CDR3s include the opening cysteine and the closing phenylalanine or tryptophan. The order of the fields is CDR3 length, D gene, J gene, clone size, V gene, CDR3 protein, CDR3 DNA. The D gene is left open where the match is weak. Where a row states a size, it is once, few, many or the class of an expanded clone; other rows omit it.

len: 14; d_gene: NA; j_gene: TRBJ2-3; abundance: NA; v_gene: TRBV7-9; CDR3aa: CAIPGGSPTDTQYF; CDR3nt: TGTGCCATCCCAGGGGGGTCCCCCACAGATACGCAGTATTTT
len: 14; d_gene: NA; j_gene: TRBJ2-5; abundance: few; v_gene: TRBV19; CDR3aa: CASSTRQTQETQYF; CDR3nt: TGTGCCAGTAGTACCCGACAGACTCAAGAGACCCAGTACTTC
len: 13; d_gene: NA; j_gene: TRBJ2-2; abundance: NA; v_gene: TRBV7-9; CDR3aa: CASSLAVAGELFF; CDR3nt: TGTGCCAGCAGCTTAGCGGTCGCCGGGGAGCTGTTTTTT
len: 11; d_gene: NA; j_gene: TRBJ2-7; abundance: NA; v_gene: TRBV5-4; CDR3aa: CASSSLGEQYF; CDR3nt: TGTGCCAGCAGCTCTCTCGGCGAGCAGTACTTC
len: 11; d_gene: NA; j_gene: TRBJ1-1; abundance: few; v_gene: TRBV27; CDR3aa: CLSRANTEAFF; CDR3nt: TGTCTCTCCCGGGCCAACACTGAAGCTTTCTTT
len: 12; d_gene: TRBD1; j_gene: TRBJ2-5; abundance: NA; v_gene: TRBV29-1; CDR3aa: CSGTGVGETQYF; CDR3nt: TGCAGCGGGACAGGGGTTGGAGAGACCCAGTACTTC
len: 14; d_gene: NA; j_gene: TRBJ2-1; abundance: NA; v_gene: TRBV5-6; CDR3aa: CASSLAGGPNEQFF; CDR3nt: TGTGCCAGCAGCTTGGCCGGTGGGCCCAATGAGCAGTTCTTC
len: 16; d_gene: TRBD1; j_gene: TRBJ1-6; abundance: NA; v_gene: TRBV18; CDR3aa: CASSPRRDRVLSPLHF; CDR3nt: TGTGCCAGCTCACCACGCCGGGACAGGGTACTCTCACCCCTCCACTTT
len: 12; d_gene: NA; j_gene: TRBJ2-5; abundance: NA; v_gene: TRBV4-1; CDR3aa: CASSQVPETQYF; CDR3nt: TGCGCCAGCAGCCAAGTTCCAGAGACCCAGTACTTC
len: 12; d_gene: NA; j_gene: TRBJ2-7; abundance: NA; v_gene: TRBV29-1; CDR3aa: CSVGDNNYEQYF; CDR3nt: TGCAGCGTTGGGGACAACAACTACGAGCAGTACTTC
len: 12; d_gene: NA; j_gene: TRBJ2-7; abundance: few; v_gene: TRBV27; CDR3aa: CASFSVSYEQYF; CDR3nt: TGTGCCAGCTTTAGTGTATCCTACGAGCAGTACTTC
len: 12; d_gene: NA; j_gene: TRBJ1-1; abundance: NA; v_gene: TRBV29-1; CDR3aa: CSVVTENTEAFF; CDR3nt: TGCAGCGTTGTGACAGAGAACACTGAAGCTTTCTTT
len: 13; d_gene: TRBD1; j_gene: TRBJ2-1; abundance: NA; v_gene: TRBV5-4; CDR3aa: CASSPDRVNEQFF; CDR3nt: TGTGCCAGCAGCCCGGACAGGGTCAATGAGCAGTTCTTC
len: 14; d_gene: TRBD1; j_gene: TRBJ2-5; abundance: NA; v_gene: TRBV6-1; CDR3aa: CASRGTGGGETQYF; CDR3nt: TGTGCCAGCAGGGGGACAGGGGGCGGCGAGACCCAGTACTTC
len: 14; d_gene: NA; j_gene: TRBJ1-1; abundance: NA; v_gene: TRBV4-1; CDR3aa: CASSQEGTYTEAFF; CDR3nt: TGCGCCAGCAGCCAAGAGGGCACTTACACTGAAGCTTTCTTT
len: 16; d_gene: NA; j_gene: TRBJ1-2; abundance: NA; v_gene: TRBV25-1; CDR3aa: CASSEYGTRDNYGYTF; CDR3nt: TGTGCCAGCAGTGAATACGGGACGAGGGATAACTATGGCTACACCTTC
len: 15; d_gene: NA; j_gene: TRBJ2-1; abundance: NA; v_gene: TRBV5-1; CDR3aa: CASSLVLGAYNEQFF; CDR3nt: TGCGCCAGCAGCTTGGTGTTGGGGGCTTACAATGAGCAGTTCTTC
len: 16; d_gene: NA; j_gene: TRBJ2-1; abundance: NA; v_gene: TRBV4-1; CDR3aa: CASSPSPGHRSGEQFF; CDR3nt: TGCGCCAGCAGCCCGTCCCCGGGACATCGGTCGGGTGAGCAGTTCTTC
len: 14; d_gene: NA; j_gene: TRBJ1-5; abundance: NA; v_gene: TRBV4-1; CDR3aa: CASSQDGSNQPQHF; CDR3nt: TGCGCCAGCAGCCAAGATGGGAGCAATCAGCCCCAGCATTTT
len: 16; d_gene: TRBD2; j_gene: TRBJ2-5; abundance: NA; v_gene: TRBV19; CDR3aa: CASSIRTSGGQETQYF; CDR3nt: TGTGCCAGTAGTATACGAACTAGCGGGGGGCAAGAGACCCAGTACTTC
len: 14; d_gene: TRBD1; j_gene: TRBJ2-3; abundance: few; v_gene: TRBV5-1; CDR3aa: CASSPGQGTDTQYF; CDR3nt: TGCGCCAGCAGCCCCGGACAGGGCACAGATACGCAGTATTTT
len: 14; d_gene: TRBD2; j_gene: TRBJ2-7; abundance: few; v_gene: TRBV6-5; CDR3aa: CASGLLARPGEQYF; CDR3nt: TGTGCCAGCGGACTACTAGCGAGACCTGGGGAGCAGTACTTC
len: 15; d_gene: TRBD1; j_gene: TRBJ1-2; abundance: few; v_gene: TRBV23-1; CDR3aa: CASPPDRARNYGYTF; CDR3nt: TGCGCCAGCCCCCCGGACAGGGCAAGAAACTATGGCTACACCTTC
len: 13; d_gene: NA; j_gene: TRBJ2-7; abundance: NA; v_gene: TRBV4-1; CDR3aa: CASSQSPAYEQYF; CDR3nt: TGCGCCAGCAGCCAGTCCCCAGCCTACGAGCAGTACTTC
len: 11; d_gene: NA; j_gene: TRBJ2-7; abundance: NA; v_gene: TRBV7-8; CDR3aa: CASSYLYEQYF; CDR3nt: TGTGCCAGCAGCTACCTCTACGAGCAGTACTTC
len: 17; d_gene: NA; j_gene: TRBJ2-1; abundance: NA; v_gene: TRBV4-1; CDR3aa: CASSLGSGSGPYNEQFF; CDR3nt: TGCGCCAGCAGCCTGGGATCCGGGAGTGGCCCCTACAATGAGCAGTTCTTC
len: 15; d_gene: TRBD2; j_gene: TRBJ2-7; abundance: NA; v_gene: TRBV7-9; CDR3aa: CASSRWEGGFHEQYF; CDR3nt: TGTGCCAGCAGCCGGTGGGAGGGCGGTTTCCACGAGCAGTACTTC
len: 14; d_gene: NA; j_gene: TRBJ1-1; abundance: NA; v_gene: TRBV4-1; CDR3aa: CASSQGPRGTEAFF; CDR3nt: TGCGCCAGCAGCCAGGGGCCCAGAGGGACTGAAGCTTTCTTT
len: 15; d_gene: NA; j_gene: TRBJ1-4; abundance: NA; v_gene: TRBV4-1; CDR3aa: CASSTEQATNEKLFF; CDR3nt: TGCGCCAGCAGCACGGAACAAGCAACTAATGAAAAACTGTTTTTT
len: 14; d_gene: TRBD2; j_gene: TRBJ2-1; abundance: NA; v_gene: TRBV11-2; CDR3aa: CASSRTSGYNEQFF; CDR3nt: TGTGCCAGCAGCAGGACTAGCGGGTACAATGAGCAGTTCTTC
len: 13; d_gene: TRBD1; j_gene: TRBJ1-1; abundance: NA; v_gene: TRBV7-9; CDR3aa: CASSQGTGTEAFF; CDR3nt: TGTGCCAGCAGCCAAGGGACAGGGACTGAAGCTTTCTTT
len: 13; d_gene: NA; j_gene: TRBJ1-1; abundance: few; v_gene: TRBV6-5; CDR3aa: CASSPQGYTEAFF; CDR3nt: TGTGCCAGCAGCCCCCAGGGTTACACTGAAGCTTTCTTT
len: 14; d_gene: NA; j_gene: TRBJ2-6; abundance: NA; v_gene: TRBV4-1; CDR3aa: CASSLGTGANVLTF; CDR3nt: TGCGCCAGCAGCCTCGGGACAGGGGCCAACGTCCTGACTTTC
len: 13; d_gene: NA; j_gene: TRBJ2-7; abundance: NA; v_gene: TRBV29-1; CDR3aa: CSVAGRRTYEQYF; CDR3nt: TGCAGCGTGGCCGGCAGGAGAACCTACGAGCAGTACTTC
len: 15; d_gene: TRBD1; j_gene: TRBJ1-3; abundance: NA; v_gene: TRBV6-5; CDR3aa: CASSTSGGSGNTIYF; CDR3nt: TGTGCCAGCAGTACCTCAGGGGGCTCCGGAAACACCATATATTTT
len: 16; d_gene: TRBD2; j_gene: TRBJ2-5; abundance: NA; v_gene: TRBV7-6; CDR3aa: CASSLRRGGLQETQYF; CDR3nt: TGTGCCAGCAGCTTAAGGCGGGGGGGCCTCCAAGAGACCCAGTACTTC
len: 14; d_gene: NA; j_gene: TRBJ1-2; abundance: few; v_gene: TRBV27; CDR3aa: CASSPGGRNYGYTF; CDR3nt: TGTGCCAGCAGCCCCGGAGGGAGGAACTATGGCTACACCTTC